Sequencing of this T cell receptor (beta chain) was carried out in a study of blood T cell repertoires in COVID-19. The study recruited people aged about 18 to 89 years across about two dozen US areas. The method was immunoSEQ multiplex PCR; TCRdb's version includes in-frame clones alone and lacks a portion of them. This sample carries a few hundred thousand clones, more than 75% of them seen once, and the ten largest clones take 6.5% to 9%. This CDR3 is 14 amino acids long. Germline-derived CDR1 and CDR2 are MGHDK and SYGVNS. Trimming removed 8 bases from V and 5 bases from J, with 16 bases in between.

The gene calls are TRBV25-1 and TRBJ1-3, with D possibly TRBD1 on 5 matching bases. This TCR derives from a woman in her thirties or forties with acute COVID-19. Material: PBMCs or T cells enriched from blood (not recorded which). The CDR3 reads CASSPAQARNTIYF. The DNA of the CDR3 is TGTGCCAGCTCCCCGGCACAGGCCCGAAACACCATATATTTT.